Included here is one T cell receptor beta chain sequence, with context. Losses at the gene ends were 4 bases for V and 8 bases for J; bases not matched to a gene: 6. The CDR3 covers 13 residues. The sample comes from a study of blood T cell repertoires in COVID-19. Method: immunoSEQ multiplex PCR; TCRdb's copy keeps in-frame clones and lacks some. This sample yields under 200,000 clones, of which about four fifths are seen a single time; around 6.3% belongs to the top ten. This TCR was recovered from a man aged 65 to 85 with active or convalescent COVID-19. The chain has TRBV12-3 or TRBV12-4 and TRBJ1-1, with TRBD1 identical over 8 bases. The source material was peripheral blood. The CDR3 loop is CASSSGQATEAFF. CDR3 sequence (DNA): TGTGCCAGCAGTTCGGGACAGGCGACCGAAGCTTTCTTT.